These 23 T cell receptor beta chains were sequenced from one sample in a study of identical twins. TCRdb independently ran MiXCR on the 5' RACE reads; one entry per CDR3 protein. The table shows 1.5 million or so distinct CDR3 sequences, with about 31% occurring only once. Material for sequencing was cord blood. The receptors shown here come from a newborn girl in good health.

This clonotype was recorded once. The chain carries TRBV27 and TRBJ2-3; possibly TRBD2 for D (5 bases). The CDR3 length is 10 residues. The ends were cut back, 4 bases at V and 14 bases at J, with 10 bases in the middle. Germline loops: CDR1 MNHEY, CDR2 SMNVEV (reference sequence). The DNA for the CDR3 is TGTGCCAGCAGTTCCACCGAGGGGTATTTT. Its protein product is CASSSTEGYF.

This chain connects TRBV10-3 to TRBJ2-7, with 8 nucleotides matching TRBD2. Germline loops: CDR1 ENHRY, CDR2 SYGVKD. V lost 11 bases, J lost 6 bases, and 12 bases stayed unmatched. The CDR3 sequence is 13 residues long. The CDR3 DNA reads as TGTGCCTCCGCCGGGACTAGTCTAAGCGAGCAGTACTTC. Its translation: CASAGTSLSEQYF.

The chain recombines TRBV7-2 with TRBJ2-3; TRBD2 matches 9 bases. Germline V gene sequence: CDR1 SGHTA, CDR2 FQGNSA. The CDR3 loop spans 16 amino acids. Unmatched junction bases numbered 12, after V lost 5 bases and J lost 6 bases. The CDR3 DNA reads TGTGCCAGCAGCCCTCCGAGGCGGGAGGGCTTGGATACGCAGTATTTT. This encodes CASSPPRREGLDTQYF.

The rearrangement joins TRBV20-1 to TRBJ2-1; 14 nucleotides line up with TRBD2. From germline, CDR1 is DFQATT and CDR2 SNEGSKA (reference sequence). CDR3 length equals 17 residues. The V segment lost 3 bases and the J segment 3 bases; nucleotides outside the gene matches: 7. The CDR3 spells CSARDPTSGRDYNEQFF. The CDR3 coding sequence is TGCAGTGCTAGGGACCCGACTAGCGGGAGGGACTACAATGAGCAGTTCTTC.

This clonotype was counted between two and nine times. The rearrangement uses TRBV7-2 and TRBJ1-2; no reliable D call. V was pared by 2 bases and J by 4 bases, with 11 bases between. This CDR3 contains 14 residues. Germline V gene data show CDR1 as SGHTA and CDR2 as FQGNSA. DNA for the CDR3: TGTGCCAGCAGCTTATCCAGACAAAGCTATGGCTACACCTTC. It encodes CASSLSRQSYGYTF.

The chain employs TRBV25-1 and TRBJ1-4; 9 positions agree with TRBD1. The V gene's germline CDR1 is MGHDK and CDR2 SYGVNS. The V segment lost 1 base and the J segment 6 bases; nucleotides outside the gene matches: 3. The CDR3 covers 15 residues. CDR3 nucleotide sequence: TGTGCCAGCAGTGAATTCGGGACAGGGTATGAAAAACTGTTTTTT. Residues: CASSEFGTGYEKLFF.

This clonotype was seen more than once but under ten times. The chain combines TRBV7-8 with TRBJ1-1; D may be TRBD1 (6 bases). Trimming removed 10 bases from V and 1 base from J, with 16 bases in between. This CDR3 comprises 14 residues. CDR1 and CDR2 from the germline V gene are SGHVS and FQNEAQ. CDR3 protein: CATQGGGRNTEAFF. The CDR3 DNA follows: TGTGCCACCCAAGGGGGGGGACGGAACACTGAAGCTTTCTTT.

The V call is TRBV5-1, the J call TRBJ2-5; D is possibly TRBD2 (6 bases). Germline lookup yields CDR1 SGHRS and CDR2 YFSETQ. With 4 bases removed from V and 4 bases from J, the gap between germline ends came to 20 bases. This CDR3 is 16 amino acids long. In nucleotides, the CDR3 is TGCGCCAGCAGCGGAGGGGACTTTCCTCGCGGAGAGACCCAGTACTTC. Translating it yields CASSGGDFPRGETQYF. Full variable domain (outside the CDR3, taken from reference TRBV5-1 and TRBJ2-5): KAGVTQTPRYLIKTRGQQVTLSCSPISGHRSVSWYQQTPGQGLQFLFEYFSETQRNKGNFPGRFSGRQFSNSRSEMNVSTLELGDSALYLCASSGGDFPRGETQYFGPGTRLLVL.

This chain joins TRBV12-3 or TRBV12-4 and TRBJ1-5; D possibly corresponds to TRBD1 (6 bases). The V end lost 8 bases, the J end lost 2 bases, and 10 bases lay between the germline ends. The CDR3 extends over 13 amino acids. CDR3: CASLRGGNQPQHF. CDR3 nucleotides: TGTGCCAGCCTGAGGGGGGGCAATCAGCCCCAGCATTTT.

This clonotype has only a few counts. This chain joins TRBV28 and TRBJ2-1, with TRBD2 identical over 7 bases. The germline CDR1 and CDR2 sequences are MDHEN and SYDVKM. Trimming removed 3 bases from V and 0 bases from J; junction bases left unmatched: 11. The CDR3 loop spans 18 amino acids. CDR3 DNA sequence: TGTGCCAGCAGTTTCCCTTCCGCTAGCGGCTCCTCCTACAATGAGCAGTTCTTC. Protein sequence: CASSFPSASGSSYNEQFF.

This clonotype was seen only a few times. V is TRBV20-1 and J is TRBJ2-4; 7 nucleotides line up with TRBD2. The junction had 15 bases not matched to a gene; V was cut back by 5 bases and J by 5 bases. CDR1 and CDR2 (germline): DFQATT, SNEGSKA (reference sequence). This CDR3 has 16 amino acids. The CDR3 coding sequence is TGCAGTGCTCCTCAAGGGGAGGGGCTAGATGAAAACATTCAGTACTTC. Translated: CSAPQGEGLDENIQYF.

This clonotype showed up just a few times. Just one base apart from a much larger clone, this may be a read error. This sequence joins TRBV12-3 or TRBV12-4 and TRBJ2-3; TRBD2 matches at 12 bases. The CDR3 has 15 amino acids. The CDR3 bases are TGTGCCAGCAGGACGGGACTAGCGGGCACAGATGCGCAGTATTTT. It specifies CASRTGLAGTDAQYF.

The V call is TRBV10-3, the J call TRBJ1-1; possibly TRBD1 for D (6 bases). Trimming removed 4 bases from V and 7 bases from J, with 13 bases in between. CDR1 is ENHRY, CDR2 SYGVKD, per germline. The CDR3 has 13 amino acids. The DNA for the CDR3 is TGTGCCATCAGTGGGACAGCGACGTTTGAAGCTTTCTTT. Protein product: CAISGTATFEAFF.

The gene calls are TRBV25-1 and TRBJ2-1, with D perhaps being TRBD1 or TRBD2 (5 bases each). This CDR3 spans 15 amino acids. From germline, CDR1 is MGHDK and CDR2 SYGVNS. Trimming left V 2 bases short and J 3 bases short, with 11 bases between. The CDR3 DNA is TGTGCCAGCAGTGAAGAGGGGTGGAACTACAATGAGCAGTTCTTC. Protein: CASSEEGWNYNEQFF.

The V gene is TRBV7-9, the J gene TRBJ2-7; 7 nucleotides match TRBD2. J was trimmed by 7 bases and V by 5 bases; bases with no gene match: 8. The germline V gene encodes CDR1 SEHNR and CDR2 FQNEAQ (reference sequence). This CDR3 spans 13 amino acids. CDR3 in amino acids: CASSGLAANEQYF. CDR3 nucleotide sequence: TGTGCCAGCAGCGGTCTAGCGGCCAATGAGCAGTACTTC.

The sample holds many counts of this clonotype. The DNA of the CDR3 is TGTGCCAGCAGGGCTAGCGGGGGGGCCTACGAGCAGTACTTC. Its translation is CASRASGGAYEQYF. The rearrangement joins TRBV7-2 to TRBJ2-7; TRBD2 aligns across 12 bases. Unmatched junction bases numbered 2, after V lost 6 bases and J lost 2 bases. This CDR3 contains 14 residues. Germline CDR1 and CDR2: SGHTA and FQGNSA.

There are a few counts of this clonotype. V gene TRBV15 combines with J gene TRBJ1-5, with unresolved D. In germline, CDR1 is LNHNV, CDR2 YYDKDF (reference sequence). This CDR3 has 16 residues. Trimming cost V 5 bases and J 1 base, with 15 bases left between them. This CDR3 reads CATSPDAGGSNQPQHF. In DNA form, the CDR3 reads TGTGCCACCAGCCCCGACGCGGGAGGGAGCAATCAGCCCCAGCATTTT.

The chain recombines TRBV6-2 or TRBV6-3 with TRBJ1-2, with D perhaps matching TRBD1 (5 bases). The CDR3 is made up of 15 amino acids. V lost 2 bases to trimming and J lost 3 bases, with 13 bases between them. Germline CDR1 is MNHEY and CDR2 is SVGEGT. CDR3 in DNA: TGTGCCAGCAGTTACGGCCCAACAGGACACTATGGCTACACCTTC. Protein sequence: CASSYGPTGHYGYTF.

This chain links TRBV6-2 or TRBV6-3 with TRBJ2-2; unclear D gene. CDR1 and CDR2 from the germline V gene are MNHEY and SVGEGT. V was cut by 2 bases and J by 4 bases, with 11 bases left in between. CDR3 length: 15 amino acids. The CDR3 loop reads CASSYRQAPTGELFF. DNA for the CDR3: TGTGCCAGCAGTTACCGGCAGGCCCCCACCGGGGAGCTGTTTTTT.

This chain joins TRBV11-2 and TRBJ2-7, with TRBD2 matching over 9 bases. Germline CDR1 SGHAT, CDR2 FQNNGV. The V gene end was trimmed by 6 bases and the J gene end by 0 bases; junction bases not matched to a gene: 6. There are 15 residues in the CDR3. The CDR3, as DNA: TGTGCCAGCAGGCAAGGACTAGCGTTCTCCTACGAGCAGTACTTC. Its translation is CASRQGLAFSYEQYF. The complete variable domain, with remaining parts taken from reference TRBV11-2 and TRBJ2-7, reads EAGVAQSPRYKIIEKRQSVAFWCNPISGHATLYWYQQILGQGPKLLIQFQNNGVVDDSQLPKDRFSAERLKGVDSTLKIQPAKLEDSAVYLCASRQGLAFSYEQYFGPGTRLTVT.

A note on this clonotype: One end of the junction does not line up with germline, which may come from a read error. The V and J genes are TRBV28 and TRBJ2-7; D is possibly TRBD1 (6 bases). The J call is in doubt because the DNA end fits TRBJ2-5 better. The V gene's germline CDR1 is MDHEN and CDR2 SYDVKM. The CDR3 loop spans 17 amino acids. CDR3 DNA sequence: TGTGCCAGCAGCCCTTACAGGGTTCGTCGCCCACAAGGGACCCAGTACTTC. As protein: CASSPYRVRRPQGTQYF.

Only a few counts were recorded for this clonotype. This chain joins TRBV12-3 or TRBV12-4 and TRBJ1-3, with D possibly being TRBD1 (5 bases). The CDR3 covers 13 residues. V lost 6 bases and J 2 bases, leaving 8 bases between the germline ends. CDR3 in DNA: TGTGCCAGCAGAAGGGGTACTGGAAACACCATATATTTT. Its protein is CASRRGTGNTIYF.

This clonotype was observed a single time. The junction departs from germline at one end; a sequencing error may be responsible. In DNA form, the CDR3 reads TGTGCCACCAGTGGGACTAGCTTGAATGAGCAGTTCTTC. Translation gives CATSGTSLNEQFF. V gene TRBV10-3 combines with J gene TRBJ2-1; 9 positions agree with TRBD2. Per the germline V gene, CDR1 is ENHRY and CDR2 is SYGVKD. This CDR3 spans 13 amino acids.